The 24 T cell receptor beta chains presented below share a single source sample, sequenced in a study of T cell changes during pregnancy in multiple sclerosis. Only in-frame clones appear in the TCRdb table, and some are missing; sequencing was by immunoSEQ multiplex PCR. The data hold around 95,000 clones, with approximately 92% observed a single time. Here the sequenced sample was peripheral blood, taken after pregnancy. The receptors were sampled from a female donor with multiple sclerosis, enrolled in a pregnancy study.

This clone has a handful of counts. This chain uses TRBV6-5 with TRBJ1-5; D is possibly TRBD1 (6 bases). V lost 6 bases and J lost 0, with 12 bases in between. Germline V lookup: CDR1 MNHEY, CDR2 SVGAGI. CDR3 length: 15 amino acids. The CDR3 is CASRPGQYSNQPQHF. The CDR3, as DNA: TGTGCCAGCAGACCCGGACAGTATAGCAATCAGCCCCAGCATTTT.

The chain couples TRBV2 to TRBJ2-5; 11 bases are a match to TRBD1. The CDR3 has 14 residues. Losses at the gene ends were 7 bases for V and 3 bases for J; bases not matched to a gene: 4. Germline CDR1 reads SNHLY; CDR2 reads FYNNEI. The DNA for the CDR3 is TGTGCCAGCAACGGGGGACAGGGGGAAGAGACCCAGTACTTC. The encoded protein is CASNGGQGEETQYF.

The CDR3, as DNA: TGTGCCAGCAGCGTAGGGGCAGGGCTTACGGGTGAAAAACTGTTTTTT. As protein: CASSVGAGLTGEKLFF. The chain employs TRBV9 and TRBJ1-4; perhaps TRBD1 as D (5 bases). The germline gives CDR1 SGDLS, CDR2 YYNGEE. Between the trimmed V and J ends, which lost 0 bases and 7 bases, there was a span of 16 bases. This CDR3 has 16 residues.

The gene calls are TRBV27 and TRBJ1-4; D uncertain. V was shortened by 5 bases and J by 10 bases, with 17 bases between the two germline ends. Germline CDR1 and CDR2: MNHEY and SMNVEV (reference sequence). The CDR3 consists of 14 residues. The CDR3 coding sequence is TGTGCCAGCAGTCCCGGAGTGGGAGGAGGAAAACTGTTTTTT. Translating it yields CASSPGVGGGKLFF.

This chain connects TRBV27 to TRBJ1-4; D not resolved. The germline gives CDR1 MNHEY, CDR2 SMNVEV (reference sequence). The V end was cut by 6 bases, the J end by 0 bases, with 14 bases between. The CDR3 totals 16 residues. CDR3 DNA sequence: TGTGCCAGCAGCTCGACGAGGTTTGCAACTAATGAAAAACTGTTTTTT. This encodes CASSSTRFATNEKLFF. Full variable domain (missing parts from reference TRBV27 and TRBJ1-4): EAQVTQNPRYLITVTGKKLTVTCSQNMNHEYMSWYRQDPGLGLRQIYYSMNVEVTDKGDVPEGYKVSRKEKRNFPLILESPSPNQTSLYFCASSSTRFATNEKLFFGSGTQLSVL.

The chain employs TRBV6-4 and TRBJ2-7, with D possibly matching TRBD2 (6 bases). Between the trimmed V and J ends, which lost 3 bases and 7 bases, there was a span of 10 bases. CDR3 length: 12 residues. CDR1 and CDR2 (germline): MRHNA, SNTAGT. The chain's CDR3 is CASSDGDLEQYF. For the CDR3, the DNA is TGTGCCAGCAGTGATGGGGACTTAGAGCAGTACTTC.

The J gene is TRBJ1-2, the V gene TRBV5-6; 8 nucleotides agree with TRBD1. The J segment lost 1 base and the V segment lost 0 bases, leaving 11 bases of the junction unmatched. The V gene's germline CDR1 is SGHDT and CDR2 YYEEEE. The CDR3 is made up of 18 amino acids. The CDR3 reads CASSLGPPGTGLNYGYTF. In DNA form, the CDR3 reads TGTGCCAGCAGCTTGGGCCCGCCAGGGACAGGCCTTAACTATGGCTACACCTTC.

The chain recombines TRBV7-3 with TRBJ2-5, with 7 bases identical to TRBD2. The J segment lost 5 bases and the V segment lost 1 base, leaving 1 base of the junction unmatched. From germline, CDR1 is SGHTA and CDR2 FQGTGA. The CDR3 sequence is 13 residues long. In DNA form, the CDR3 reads TGTGCCAGCAGCTTAAGGGAGGGCGAGACCCAGTACTTC. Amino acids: CASSLREGETQYF.

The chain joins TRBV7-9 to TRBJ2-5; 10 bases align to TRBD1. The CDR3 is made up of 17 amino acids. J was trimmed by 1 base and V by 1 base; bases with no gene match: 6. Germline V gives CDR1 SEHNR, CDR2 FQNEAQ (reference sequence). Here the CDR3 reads CASSLGRTGGVQETQYF. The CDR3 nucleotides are TGTGCCAGCAGCTTAGGGCGGACAGGGGGGGTCCAAGAGACCCAGTACTTC.

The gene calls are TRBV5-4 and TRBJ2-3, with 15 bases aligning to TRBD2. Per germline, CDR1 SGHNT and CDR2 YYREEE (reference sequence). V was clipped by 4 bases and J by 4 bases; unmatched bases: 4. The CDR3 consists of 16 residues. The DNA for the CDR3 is TGTGCCAGCAGCGCGGGACTAGCGGGAGGACCAGATACGCAGTATTTT. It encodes CASSAGLAGGPDTQYF.

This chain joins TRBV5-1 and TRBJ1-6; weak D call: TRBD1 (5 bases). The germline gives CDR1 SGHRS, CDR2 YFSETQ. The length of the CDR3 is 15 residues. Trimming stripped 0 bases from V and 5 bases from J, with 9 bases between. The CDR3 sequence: CASSLGQGNNSPLHF. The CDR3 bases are TGCGCCAGCAGCTTGGGGCAGGGCAATAATTCACCCCTCCACTTT.

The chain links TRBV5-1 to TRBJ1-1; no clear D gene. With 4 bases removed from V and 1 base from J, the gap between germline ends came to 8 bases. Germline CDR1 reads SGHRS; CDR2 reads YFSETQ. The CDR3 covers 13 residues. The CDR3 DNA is TGCGCCAGCAGCAAAACCGGGAACACTGAAGCTTTCTTT. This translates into CASSKTGNTEAFF.

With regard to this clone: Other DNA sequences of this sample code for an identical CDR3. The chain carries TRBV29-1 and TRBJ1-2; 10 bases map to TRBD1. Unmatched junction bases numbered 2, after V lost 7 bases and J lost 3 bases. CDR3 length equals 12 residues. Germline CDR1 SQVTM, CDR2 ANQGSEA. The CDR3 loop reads CSGGQGDYGYTF. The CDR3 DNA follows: TGCAGCGGAGGACAGGGGGACTATGGCTACACCTTC.

For the CDR3, the DNA is TGTGCCAGCGATCGGGACAGGGCAAATCAGCCCCAGCATTTT. This encodes CASDRDRANQPQHF. V usage is TRBV6-1 and J usage is TRBJ1-5, with TRBD1 matching 9 bases. This CDR3 spans 14 amino acids. Germline lookup yields CDR1 MNHNS and CDR2 SASEGT. The J segment lost 4 bases and the V segment lost 8 bases, leaving 6 bases of the junction unmatched.

The CDR3 loop is CASSLATGGTTEAFF. DNA of the CDR3: TGCGCCAGCAGCTTGGCCACAGGGGGCACCACTGAAGCTTTCTTT. J is TRBJ1-1 and V is TRBV5-1, with 9 bases aligning to TRBD1. The CDR3 is 15 amino acids. Germline CDR1 and CDR2: SGHRS and YFSETQ. Unmatched junction bases numbered 4, after V lost 0 bases and J lost 4 bases.

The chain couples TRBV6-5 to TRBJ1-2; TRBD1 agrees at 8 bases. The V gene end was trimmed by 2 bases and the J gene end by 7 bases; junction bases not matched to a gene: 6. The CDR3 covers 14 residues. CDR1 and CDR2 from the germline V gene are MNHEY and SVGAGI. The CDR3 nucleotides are TGTGCCAGCAGTTACGGACAGGGTGTCCGTGGCTACACCTTC. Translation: CASSYGQGVRGYTF.

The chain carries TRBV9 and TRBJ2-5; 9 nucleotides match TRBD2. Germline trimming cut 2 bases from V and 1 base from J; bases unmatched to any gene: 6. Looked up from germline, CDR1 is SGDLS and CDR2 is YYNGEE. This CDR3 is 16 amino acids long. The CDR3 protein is CASSVGGRAPQETQYF. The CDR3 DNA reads TGTGCCAGCAGCGTTGGCGGGAGGGCCCCCCAAGAGACCCAGTACTTC.

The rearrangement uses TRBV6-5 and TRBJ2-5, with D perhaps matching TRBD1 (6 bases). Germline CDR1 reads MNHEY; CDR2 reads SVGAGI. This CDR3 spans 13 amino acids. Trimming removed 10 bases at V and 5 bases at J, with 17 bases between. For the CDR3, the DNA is TGTGCCACCAATGCAGGGGAAGGGGAGACCCAGTACTTC. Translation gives CATNAGEGETQYF.

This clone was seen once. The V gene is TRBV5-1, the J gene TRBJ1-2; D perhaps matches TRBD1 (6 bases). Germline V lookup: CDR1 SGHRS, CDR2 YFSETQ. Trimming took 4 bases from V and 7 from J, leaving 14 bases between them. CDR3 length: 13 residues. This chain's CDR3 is CASSPRGEGGYTF. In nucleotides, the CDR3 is TGCGCCAGCAGCCCCAGGGGAGAGGGTGGCTACACCTTC.

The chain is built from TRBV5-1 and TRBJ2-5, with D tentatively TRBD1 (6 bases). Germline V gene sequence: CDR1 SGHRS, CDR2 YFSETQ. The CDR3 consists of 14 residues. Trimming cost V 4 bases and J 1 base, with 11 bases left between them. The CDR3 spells CASSPGTTQETQYF. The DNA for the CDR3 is TGCGCCAGCAGCCCCGGGACAACCCAAGAGACCCAGTACTTC.

CDR3 amino acids: CASARRDTEAFF. CDR3 nucleotides: TGTGCCTCGGCCAGGAGGGACACTGAAGCTTTCTTT. V and J are TRBV30 and TRBJ1-1; D is unresolved. CDR3 size: 12 residues. The V end was cut by 7 bases, the J end by 3 bases, with 12 bases between. Per germline, CDR1 GTSNPN and CDR2 SVGIG (reference sequence). Filled out from reference TRBV30 and TRBJ1-1, the complete variable domain reads SQTIHQWPATLVQPVGSPLSLECTVEGTSNPNLYWYRQAAGRGLQLLFYSVGIGQISSEVPQNLSASRPQDRQFILSSKKLLLSDSGFYLCASARRDTEAFFGQGTRLTVV.

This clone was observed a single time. CDR3 sequence: CASSSPRGSEKLFF. As DNA, the CDR3 is TGTGCCAGCAGTTCCCCACGAGGGAGTGAAAAACTGTTTTTT. V usage is TRBV28 and J usage is TRBJ1-4, with D hard to call. V lost 4 bases, J lost 7 bases, and 13 bases lay in between. The CDR3 sequence is 14 residues long. Germline CDR1 reads MDHEN; CDR2 reads SYDVKM. Variable domain in full (rest from reference TRBV28 and TRBJ1-4): DVKVTQSSRYLVKRTGEKVFLECVQDMDHENMFWYRQDPGLGLRLIYFSYDVKMKEKGDIPEGYSVSREKKERFSLILESASTNQTSMYLCASSSPRGSEKLFFGSGTQLSVL.

The CDR3 loop reads CASSRGVAGTYEQYF. CDR3 DNA: TGTGCCAGCAGCCGGGGGGTAGCGGGTACCTACGAGCAGTACTTC. The J gene is TRBJ2-7, the V gene TRBV6-5, with 7 bases aligning to TRBD2. After removal of 6 bases from V and 2 bases from J, the junction contained 10 bases not matched to a gene. This CDR3 is 15 amino acids long. The germline CDR1 and CDR2 sequences are MNHEY and SVGAGI.

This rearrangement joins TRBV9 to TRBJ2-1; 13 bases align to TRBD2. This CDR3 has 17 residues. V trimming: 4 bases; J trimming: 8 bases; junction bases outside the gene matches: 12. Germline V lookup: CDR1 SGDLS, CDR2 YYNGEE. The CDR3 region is CASSQTWTSGRSYEQFF. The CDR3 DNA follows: TGTGCCAGCAGCCAAACCTGGACTAGCGGGAGATCCTATGAGCAGTTCTTC.